This TCR beta chain derives from a study of cytomegalovirus exposure and HLA in healthy donors. Study at large: A previous analysis identified around 120 million unique TCR beta sequences derived from roughly 190 million T cells. Among the roughly 370 genotyped donors, 65% to 90% were placed in the Caucasian-associated ancestry cluster.

PCR used 60 Vbeta primers and 13 Jbeta primers. Only in-frame clones appear in the TCRdb table, and some are missing; sequencing was by immunoSEQ multiplex PCR. The sample lists some 220,000 clones; around 80% were seen once. This clone was counted once. What it binds is unknown. Study conclusions and caveats: As confirmed in vitro, a few CMV-associated chains were specific for CMV antigens.

The germline V gene encodes CDR1 SEHNR and CDR2 FQNEAQ (reference sequence). The length of the CDR3 is 18 residues. V dropped 5 bases and J dropped 0 bases, with 20 bases sitting between them. The sequence derives from a woman aged 35 to 49 in good health and CMV-seronegative. The V call is TRBV7-9, the J call TRBJ1-5; D remains ambiguous. The sample was PBMCs. In DNA form, the CDR3 reads TGTGCCAGCAGCCCCGCCCTTAAGTATAACTATAGCAATCAGCCCCAGCATTTT. This gives the protein CASSPALKYNYSNQPQHF.